This T cell receptor beta chain came from a study of T-cell reconstitution after alpha-beta-depleted transplantation in children. Regarding the study as a whole: Some patients' high day-60 TCRbeta diversity was attributed to recipient cells surviving conditioning. Alpha-beta T cells present about two months after transplant were reported to originate from several hundred expanded graft clones.

A few counts support this clonotype. Its antigen is not known. For TCRbeta, the library was prepared with unique molecular identifiers. TCRdb reprocessed the PCR reads via MiXCR and lists one record per CDR3 protein. Among a few hundred thousand distinct CDR3 sequences, under 15% were seen once, and the ten largest hold around 2%. This CDR3 is built from 15 residues. V lost 3 bases, J lost 5 bases, and 20 bases lay in between. Germline CDR1 reads DFQATT; CDR2 reads SNEGSKA (reference sequence). The sequencing here drew on PBMCs, mostly from graft donor cells, taken 360 days after TCRalphabeta/CD19-depleted stem cell transplant. The source is a male patient under 18 who had a stem cell transplant for acute myeloid leukemia, so the T cells may come from the graft donor. The gene calls are TRBV20-1 and TRBJ2-7; no firm D call. CDR3 in amino acids: CSASRSDRNWNEQYF. Here the CDR3 DNA reads TGCAGTGCTAGCCGTAGTGACCGGAATTGGAACGAGCAGTACTTC.